This is a list of T cell receptor beta chains from one sample in a study of blood T cell repertoires in COVID-19. Assay used: immunoSEQ multiplex PCR; TCRdb lists only in-frame clones, some missing. The table shows 100,000 to 120,000 clones, with about 75% occurring only once. The sequencing sample was made of peripheral blood. The source is a woman older than 75 with active or convalescent COVID-19. CDR3s include the opening cysteine and the closing phenylalanine or tryptophan. The D gene is left open where the match is weak. Only part of the rows carry a size: once, few, many, or a class if the clone is expanded.

>TRBJ2-7|TRBV5-8|TRBD2|-
CASSLGGRVPEQYF
TGTGCCAGCAGCTTGGGCGGGAGGGTTCCCGAGCAGTACTTC
>TRBJ2-3|TRBV29-1|TRBD2|-
CSVVGVAGYSTDTQYF
TGCAGCGTTGTCGGAGTAGCGGGATACAGCACAGATACGCAGTATTTT
>TRBJ1-5|TRBV6-5|-|few
CASRQGIRSNQPQHF
TGTGCCAGCAGACAGGGAATTAGGAGCAATCAGCCCCAGCATTTT
>TRBJ2-7|TRBV24-1|TRBD2|-
CATSDLPPGTSGYEQYF
TGTGCCACCAGTGATTTGCCTCCCGGGACTAGCGGCTACGAGCAGTACTTC
>TRBJ2-6|TRBV4-2|TRBD2|-
CASSTLTLAGVSGANVLTF
TGTGCCAGCAGCACCCTGACACTAGCGGGAGTTTCCGGGGCCAACGTCCTGACTTTC
>TRBJ2-3|TRBV7-3|TRBD2|-
CASSLGRAETDTQYF
TGTGCCAGCAGCCTCGGGAGGGCCGAGACAGATACGCAGTATTTT
>TRBJ1-5|TRBV19|TRBD1|once
CASSIDGWAGGQPQHF
TGTGCCAGTAGTATAGATGGCTGGGCAGGGGGTCAGCCCCAGCATTTT
>TRBJ2-5|TRBV29-1|TRBD1|-
CSVDRGGQRETQYF
TGCAGCGTAGACAGGGGGGGTCAGCGAGAGACCCAGTACTTC
>TRBJ2-6|TRBV5-1|-|-
CASSLVSSGANVLTF
TGCGCCAGCAGCTTGGTCAGCTCTGGGGCCAACGTCCTGACTTTC
>TRBJ1-2|TRBV7-9|-|many
CASSPPISYGYTF
TGTGCCAGCAGCCCCCCTATTAGCTATGGCTACACCTTC
>TRBJ2-1|TRBV24-1|TRBD2|few
CATSESGTSGYNEQFF
TGTGCCACCAGTGAATCGGGGACTAGCGGATACAATGAGCAGTTCTTC
>TRBJ2-4|TRBV3-1/TRBV3-2|-|-
CASSQATAVGQNIQYF
TGTGCCAGCAGCCAAGCAACAGCCGTTGGCCAAAACATTCAGTACTTC
>TRBJ2-7|TRBV21-1|-|-
CASSYEGTSGYEQYF
TGTGCCAGCAGCTATGAGGGAACCAGTGGCTACGAGCAGTACTTC
>TRBJ2-2|TRBV6-1|TRBD2|-
CASSELAGVAGELFF
TGTGCCAGCAGTGAACTAGCGGGAGTGGCCGGGGAGCTGTTTTTT
>TRBJ1-2|TRBV9|TRBD1|-
CASSATGDYGYTF
TGTGCCAGCAGCGCAACAGGGGACTATGGCTACACCTTC
>TRBJ2-1|TRBV28|TRBD2|-
CASSPITSGRALEQFF
TGTGCCAGCAGTCCAATTACTAGCGGGAGGGCCCTTGAGCAGTTCTTC
>TRBJ2-7|TRBV10-1|-|-
CASSEHRIYEQYF
TGCGCCAGCAGTGAGCACAGAATTTACGAGCAGTACTTC
>TRBJ2-1|TRBV5-1|-|-
CASSPREDSYNEQFF
TGCGCCAGCAGCCCGCGCGAGGACTCCTACAATGAGCAGTTCTTC
>TRBJ2-3|TRBV7-3|TRBD2|-
CASTGTSGKDTQYF
TGTGCCAGCACCGGGACTAGCGGGAAGGATACGCAGTATTTT
>TRBJ2-7|TRBV6-5|TRBD2|-
CASRAGGRGYEQYF
TGTGCCAGCAGGGCAGGCGGGAGAGGTTACGAGCAGTACTTC
>TRBJ2-3|TRBV18|TRBD1|few
CASSPRTGLTDTQYF
TGTGCCAGCTCACCACGGACAGGGTTAACAGATACGCAGTATTTT
>TRBJ2-7|TRBV15|TRBD2|-
CATSRDRLAGREQYF
TGTGCCACCAGCAGAGATCGACTAGCGGGACGCGAGCAGTACTTC
>TRBJ1-5|TRBV2|TRBD1|once
CASNALTGMGQPQHF
TGTGCCAGCAACGCTCTGACAGGGATGGGTCAGCCCCAGCATTTT